One sample yielded the 10 T cell receptor beta chains listed below, sequenced in a study of blood T cell repertoires in COVID-19. The repertoire was sequenced with immunoSEQ multiplex PCR; TCRdb's copy has only in-frame clones and lacks some. The sample records fewer than 65,000 clones, 75% to 90% being singletons. Specimen: peripheral blood. The receptors originated from a man in his sixties with acute or convalescent COVID-19.

A few counts support this clone. The chain uses TRBV9 and TRBJ2-7; no firm D call. CDR3 length equals 11 residues. The germline V gene has CDR1 SGDLS and CDR2 YYNGEE. V was clipped by 3 bases and J by 3 bases, with 4 bases between them. CDR3 bases: TGTGCCAGCAGCGCCGGCTACGAGCAGTACTTC. Protein: CASSAGYEQYF.

J is TRBJ2-7 and V is TRBV12-5; the D is unclear. Between the trimmed V and J ends, which lost 3 bases and 1 base, there was a span of 7 bases. The CDR3 runs 13 residues. Germline-derived CDR1 and CDR2 are LGHNT and FRNRAP. The CDR3 protein is CASGLTLSYEQYF. The CDR3 DNA is TGTGCTAGTGGTTTAACCCTATCCTACGAGCAGTACTTC.

The table lists this clone with a few counts. V usage is TRBV28 and J usage is TRBJ1-5; D unclear. V was cut by 6 bases and J by 3 bases, with 6 bases left in between. This CDR3 is built from 12 residues. Germline values: CDR1 MDHEN, CDR2 SYDVKM. In DNA, the CDR3 is TGTGCCAGCAGCTCTCTCAATCAGCCCCAGCATTTT. Its translation: CASSSLNQPQHF. Drawing the rest from reference TRBV28 and TRBJ1-5, the complete variable domain is DVKVTQSSRYLVKRTGEKVFLECVQDMDHENMFWYRQDPGLGLRLIYFSYDVKMKEKGDIPEGYSVSREKKERFSLILESASTNQTSMYLCASSSLNQPQHFGDGTRLSIL.

The rearrangement uses TRBV4-1 and TRBJ2-3; D unclear. Deletions cut 3 bases from V and 4 bases from J, with 5 bases between. The CDR3 sequence is 12 residues long. CDR1 is MGHRA and CDR2 is YSYEKL in the germline V gene. CDR3 region: CASSQAADTQYF. The CDR3 nucleotides read TGCGCCAGCAGCCAGGCCGCAGATACGCAGTATTTT.

The V call is TRBV20-1, the J call TRBJ1-5; 10 nucleotides agree with TRBD1. Unmatched junction bases numbered 8, after V lost 3 bases and J lost 6 bases. Per germline, CDR1 DFQATT and CDR2 SNEGSKA (reference sequence). There are 15 residues in the CDR3. The DNA of the CDR3 is TGCAGTGCTAGTTATTTCGGGACAGGGGTTCAGCCCCAGCATTTT. This gives the protein CSASYFGTGVQPQHF.

The chain has TRBV7-6 and TRBJ1-1; a weak D match, TRBD1 (5 bases). This CDR3 has 14 residues. Germline loops: CDR1 SGHVS, CDR2 FNYEAQ. Between the trimmed V and J ends, which lost 2 bases and 1 base, there was a span of 8 bases. Here the CDR3 reads CASSLCGQNTEAFF. In DNA form, the CDR3 reads TGTGCCAGCAGCTTATGTGGACAGAACACTGAAGCTTTCTTT. The complete variable domain, with remaining parts taken from reference TRBV7-6 and TRBJ1-1, reads GAGVSQSPRYKVTKRGQDVALRCDPISGHVSLYWYRQALGQGPEFLTYFNYEAQQDKSGLPNDRFSAERPEGSISTLTIQRTEQRDSAMYRCASSLCGQNTEAFFGQGTRLTVV.

This clone was observed a single time. The V gene is TRBV9, the J gene TRBJ2-5, with TRBD2 identical over 8 bases. V lost 0 bases and J lost 1; bases outside the gene matches: 2. Germline V gene lookup returns CDR1 SGDLS and CDR2 YYNGEE. The length of the CDR3 is 15 residues. Written as DNA, the CDR3 is TGTGCCAGCAGCGTAGACCGGGGGGGCCAAGAGACCCAGTACTTC. Protein product: CASSVDRGGQETQYF.

The chain couples TRBV6-5 to TRBJ2-7; 8 bases line up with TRBD1. Germline trimming cut 6 bases from V and 6 bases from J; bases unmatched to any gene: 13. Looked up from germline, CDR1 is MNHEY and CDR2 is SVGAGI. This CDR3 is built from 15 residues. CDR3 sequence reads: CASRTLLTGASEQYF. As DNA, the CDR3 is TGTGCCAGCAGGACCCTCTTGACAGGGGCAAGCGAGCAGTACTTC.

The chain combines TRBV5-4 with TRBJ2-2; TRBD2 matches at 14 bases. The junction had 6 bases not matched to a gene; V was cut back by 3 bases and J by 5 bases. CDR1 is SGHNT, CDR2 YYREEE, per germline (reference sequence). This CDR3 contains 17 residues. The CDR3 is CASSSGTSGSNTGELFF. The CDR3 nucleotides read TGTGCCAGCAGCTCCGGGACTAGCGGGAGTAATACCGGGGAGCTGTTTTTT.

V and J are TRBV2 and TRBJ1-5, with D unresolved. Germline V gene data show CDR1 as SNHLY and CDR2 as FYNNEI. The CDR3 consists of 13 residues. V lost 4 bases, J lost 4 bases, and 8 bases lay in between. The CDR3 nucleotides read TGTGCCAGCAGTGCGGAGTGGAATCAGCCCCAGCATTTT. Its protein is CASSAEWNQPQHF. The variable domain in full, completed from reference TRBV2 and TRBJ1-5, reads EPEVTQTPSHQVTQMGQEVILRCVPISNHLYFYWYRQILGQKVEFLVSFYNNEISEKSEIFDDQFSVERPDGSNFTLKIRSTKLEDSAMYFCASSAEWNQPQHFGDGTRLSIL.